This T cell receptor beta chain was sequenced during a study of blood T cell repertoires in COVID-19 (dated by TCRdb to the early 2020s). Describing the broader study: The collaborator samples originated in the United States, Italy and Spain and spanned the acute and convalescent phases of COVID-19. The sample metadata nearly always contained a de-identified subject ID, COVID-19 status, age in years and sex. The prospective study material was composed of cDNA or gDNA derived from T cells, B-cell-depleted T cells, or PBMCs. The dataset comprised deeply sampled blood TCRbeta repertoires from subjects exposed to, actively infected with, or recovered from COVID-19. Where HLA class I and class II types were available, the types were taken from metadata supplied by the sample provider, not from assay-based typing. The repertoires were released in a freely available public database intended as a resource for research on the immune response to SARS-CoV-2. The samples were drawn from two sources: the first 160 participants of the ongoing ImmuneRACE study, and 1,254 subjects contributed by 6 global collaborators.

Collaborating institutions collected whole blood in K2EDTA tubes following their own protocols. For TCRbeta analysis, collaborator samples were shipped as frozen whole blood, as isolated PBMCs, or as DNA extracted from either sample type. What the study reported, not specific to this receptor: How much clinical and demographic metadata was included differed by source and by participant, and the metadata was provided uncurated.

Points on this clone: No cognate antigen has been identified for it. Base qualities are not provided; no much larger clone lies one nucleotide away.

The immunoSEQ Assay, a bias-controlled multiplex PCR, was used to amplify TCRbeta CDR3 regions from genomic DNA. On the authors' methods: Within the assay, amplification of reference gene primers was used to estimate how many nucleated cells each sample contained. Sequence reads were collapsed and filtered to measure the absolute abundance of every unique TCRbeta CDR3 rearrangement. For each sample, productive Simpson clonality was calculated as the square root of Simpson's diversity index over productive rearrangements. Here the immuneACCESS table is served through TCRdb, limited to in-frame sequences with V and J called. Missing clones are a known gap in these copies; in checked studies unresolved V genes cover under half, and the rest lacks a known reason. V, J and clone size were drawn from that table, and D and trimming were deduced from the DNA. The sample table lists about 29,000 clones, 70% to 90% of them with a count of one. 24% of the sample belongs to the ten largest clones.

V is clipped by 3 bases and J by 3 bases, and the sequence between their germline boundaries is 12 bases long. The germline V gene yields SGHNT for CDR1 and YENEEA for CDR2. Including cysteine and phenylalanine, the CDR3 has 14 amino acids. The sequence is cut down to CDR3 DNA, 42 bases in frame from base 1. This chain joins TRBV11-3 to TRBJ2-7, and TRBD1 may be the D gene, going by 6 matching bases. This clonotype originated in a human donor with active COVID-19. The donor label of this sample is uncertain. The sequenced material came from peripheral blood. Read as DNA, the sequence is TGTGCCAGCAGCTTGAGAGGGACACTCTACGAGCAGTACTTC. Translated, this gives CASSLRGTLYEQYF.